This T cell receptor (beta chain) was identified in a study of T cells in Graves' hyperthyroidism and ophthalmopathy. Study outcomes and limitations: The model predicted ophthalmopathy a median around seven months before onset.

As concerns this clonotype: Its antigen is not identified.

Researchers took RNA transcripts and amplified the TCR beta CDR3 regions from them. The TCR CDR3 was amplified in a first-round RT-PCR using the HTBI primer set. TCRdb called the multiplex PCR reads again in MiXCR, with one record for every CDR3 protein. The table includes about 640,000 distinct CDR3 sequences, around 13% detected once. The V and J ends lost 6 bases and 2 bases respectively, with 17 bases between them. CDR3 size: 15 residues. Germline assignment: CDR1 DFQATT and CDR2 SNEGSKA (reference sequence). This sequence was found in a woman in her fifties or sixties with Graves' ophthalmopathy. What was sequenced was blood. The chain uses TRBV20-1 and TRBJ2-1, with unresolved D. The CDR3 here is CSAHNGEVTYNEQFF. DNA of the CDR3: TGCAGTGCACACAATGGGGAAGTTACCTACAATGAGCAGTTCTTC.